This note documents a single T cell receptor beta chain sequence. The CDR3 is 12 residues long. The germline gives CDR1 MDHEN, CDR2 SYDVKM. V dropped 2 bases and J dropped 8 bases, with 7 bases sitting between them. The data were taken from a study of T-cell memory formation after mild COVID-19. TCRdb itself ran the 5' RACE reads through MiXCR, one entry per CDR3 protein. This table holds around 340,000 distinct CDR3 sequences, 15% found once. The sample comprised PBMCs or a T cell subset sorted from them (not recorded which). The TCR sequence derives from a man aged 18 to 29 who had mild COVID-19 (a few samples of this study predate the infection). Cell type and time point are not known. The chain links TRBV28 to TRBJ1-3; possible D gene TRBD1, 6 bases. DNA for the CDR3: TGTGCCAGCAGTTTAAGGGGGGACACCATATATTTT. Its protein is CASSLRGDTIYF.